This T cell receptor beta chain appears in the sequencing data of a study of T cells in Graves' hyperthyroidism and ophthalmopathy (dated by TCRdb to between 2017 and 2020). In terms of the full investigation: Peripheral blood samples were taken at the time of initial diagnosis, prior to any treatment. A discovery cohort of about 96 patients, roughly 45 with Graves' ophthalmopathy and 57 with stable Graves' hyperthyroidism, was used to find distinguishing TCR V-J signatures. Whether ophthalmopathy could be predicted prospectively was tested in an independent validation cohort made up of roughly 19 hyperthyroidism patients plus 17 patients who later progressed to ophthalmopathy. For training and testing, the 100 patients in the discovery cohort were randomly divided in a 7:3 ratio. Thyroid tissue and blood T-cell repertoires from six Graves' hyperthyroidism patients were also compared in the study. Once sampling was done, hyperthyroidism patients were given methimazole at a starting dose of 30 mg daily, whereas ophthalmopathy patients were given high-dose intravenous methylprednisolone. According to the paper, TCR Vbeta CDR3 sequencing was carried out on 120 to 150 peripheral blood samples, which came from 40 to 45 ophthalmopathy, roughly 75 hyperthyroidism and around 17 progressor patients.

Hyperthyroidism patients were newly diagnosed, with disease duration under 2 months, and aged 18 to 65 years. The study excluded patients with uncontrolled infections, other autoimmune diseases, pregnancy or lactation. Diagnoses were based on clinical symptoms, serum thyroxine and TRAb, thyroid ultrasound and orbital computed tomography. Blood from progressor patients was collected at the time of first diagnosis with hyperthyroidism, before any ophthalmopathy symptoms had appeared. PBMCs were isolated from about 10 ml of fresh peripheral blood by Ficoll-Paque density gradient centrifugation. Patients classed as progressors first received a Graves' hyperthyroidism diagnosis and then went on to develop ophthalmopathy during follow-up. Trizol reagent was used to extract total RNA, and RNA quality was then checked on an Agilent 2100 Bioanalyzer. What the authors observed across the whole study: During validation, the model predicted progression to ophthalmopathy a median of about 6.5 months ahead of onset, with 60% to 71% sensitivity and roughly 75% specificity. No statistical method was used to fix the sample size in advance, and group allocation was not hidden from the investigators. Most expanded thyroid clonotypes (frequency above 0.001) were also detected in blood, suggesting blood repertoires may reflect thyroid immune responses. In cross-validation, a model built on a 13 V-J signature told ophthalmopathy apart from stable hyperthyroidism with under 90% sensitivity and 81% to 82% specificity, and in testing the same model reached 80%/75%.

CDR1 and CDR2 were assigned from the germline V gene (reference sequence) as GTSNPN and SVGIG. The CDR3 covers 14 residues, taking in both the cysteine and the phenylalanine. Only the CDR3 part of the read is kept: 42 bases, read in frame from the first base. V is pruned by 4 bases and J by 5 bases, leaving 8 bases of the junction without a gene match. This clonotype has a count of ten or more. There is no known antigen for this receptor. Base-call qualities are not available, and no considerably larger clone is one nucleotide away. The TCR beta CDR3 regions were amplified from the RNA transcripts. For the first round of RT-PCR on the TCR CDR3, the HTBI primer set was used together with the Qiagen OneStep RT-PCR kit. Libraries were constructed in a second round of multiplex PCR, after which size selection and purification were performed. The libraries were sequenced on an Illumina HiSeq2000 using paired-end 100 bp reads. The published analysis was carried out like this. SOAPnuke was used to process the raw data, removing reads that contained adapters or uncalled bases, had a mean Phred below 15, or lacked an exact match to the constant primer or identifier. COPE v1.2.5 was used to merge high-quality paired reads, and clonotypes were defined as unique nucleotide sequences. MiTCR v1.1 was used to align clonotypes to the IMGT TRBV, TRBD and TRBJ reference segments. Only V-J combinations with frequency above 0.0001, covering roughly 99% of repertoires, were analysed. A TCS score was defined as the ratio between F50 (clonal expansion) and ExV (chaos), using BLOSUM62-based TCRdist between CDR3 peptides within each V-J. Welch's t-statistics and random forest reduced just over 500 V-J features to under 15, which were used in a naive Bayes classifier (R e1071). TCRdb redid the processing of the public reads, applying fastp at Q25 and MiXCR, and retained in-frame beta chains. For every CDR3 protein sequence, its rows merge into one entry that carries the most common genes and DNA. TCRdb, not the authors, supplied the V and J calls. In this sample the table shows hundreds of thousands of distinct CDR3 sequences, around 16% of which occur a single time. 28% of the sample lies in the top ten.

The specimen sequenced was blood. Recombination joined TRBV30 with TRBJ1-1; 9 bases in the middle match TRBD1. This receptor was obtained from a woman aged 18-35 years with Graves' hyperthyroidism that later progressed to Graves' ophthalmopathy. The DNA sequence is TGTGCCTGGACTTGGGACAGGGAATGGACTGAAGCTTTCTTT. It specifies CAWTWDREWTEAFF.